The 18 T cell receptor beta chains given below trace back to one sample, sequenced in a study of blood T cells in healthy people across ages. The second PCR ran roughly 7 to 11 cycles with a sample-barcoded 5' primer and J-beta primers. A single record per CDR3 protein comes from TCRdb applying MiXCR to the 5' RACE reads. The data show approximately 800,000 distinct CDR3 sequences, more than 20% seen once. These data were likewise used in another study, on T cells of mothers and their children.

The source material was blood. These receptors came from a boy between 10 and 17 years old in good health.

As DNA, the CDR3 is TGTGCCAGCAGTTCCGTACTAGCGGGAGGCGTTCCGTACGAGCAGTACTTC. Protein product: CASSSVLAGGVPYEQYF. J is TRBJ2-7 and V is TRBV28; TRBD2 agrees at 12 bases. Germline V gene lookup returns CDR1 MDHEN and CDR2 SYDVKM. The V gene end was trimmed by 4 bases and the J gene end by 4 bases; junction bases not matched to a gene: 11. The CDR3 is made up of 17 amino acids. Combining the CDR3 with reference TRBV28 and TRBJ2-7 gives the whole variable domain DVKVTQSSRYLVKRTGEKVFLECVQDMDHENMFWYRQDPGLGLRLIYFSYDVKMKEKGDIPEGYSVSREKKERFSLILESASTNQTSMYLCASSSVLAGGVPYEQYFGPGTRLTVT.

The genes are TRBV15 and TRBJ2-7; D is ambiguous. The CDR3 spans 13 residues. Between the trimmed V and J ends, which lost 6 bases and 7 bases, there was a span of 16 bases. Germline V lookup: CDR1 LNHNV, CDR2 YYDKDF (reference sequence). The CDR3 DNA follows: TGTGCCACCAGGCTGGATTTCTACAATGAGCAGTACTTC. Protein sequence: CATRLDFYNEQYF.

This clonotype showed up just once. This sequence joins TRBV5-1 and TRBJ2-7, with TRBD2 identical over 10 bases. Germline V lookup: CDR1 SGHRS, CDR2 YFSETQ. J gave up 4 bases and V 2 bases, and 6 bases lay outside the gene matches. CDR3 length equals 15 residues. The CDR3 loop is CASSLSGGAAYEQYF. CDR3 DNA sequence: TGCGCCAGCAGCTTAAGCGGGGGGGCTGCATACGAGCAGTACTTC.

V usage is TRBV10-3 and J usage is TRBJ2-5, with 7 bases identical to TRBD2. V lost 6 bases and J lost 7; bases outside the gene matches: 8. Germline CDR1 reads ENHRY; CDR2 reads SYGVKD. The CDR3 is 13 residues long. CDR3 residues: CAIRATSAGTQYF. In nucleotides, the CDR3 is TGTGCCATCAGGGCCACTAGCGCGGGGACCCAGTACTTC.

The chain joins TRBV29-1 to TRBJ2-1; 9 bases fit TRBD2. V was clipped by 5 bases and J by 7 bases; unmatched bases: 12. CDR3 length: 15 residues. The germline V gene encodes CDR1 SQVTM and CDR2 ANQGSEA. The CDR3 DNA is TGCAGCGTTCACCTAGCGGGGCCGGGGGGGAATGAGCAGTTCTTC. Protein product: CSVHLAGPGGNEQFF.

The genes are TRBV15 and TRBJ2-5; D uncertain. V was pared by 0 bases and J by 4 bases, with 12 bases between. CDR1 and CDR2 from the germline V gene are LNHNV and YYDKDF (reference sequence). This CDR3 region has 15 residues. The CDR3 sequence: CATSRDPAIPETQYF. As DNA, the CDR3 is TGTGCCACCAGCAGAGATCCGGCGATTCCAGAGACCCAGTACTTC.

The chain has TRBV21-1 and TRBJ2-7; the DNA was not compared with TRBD1, the D call given in the table. TRBV21-1 is assigned pseudogene status. The CDR3 consists of 15 residues. The CDR3 region is CASSKVRGEVYEQYF. CDR3 nucleotide sequence: TGTGCCAGCAGCAAAGTTCGGGGCGAAGTCTACGAGCAGTACTTC.

The rearrangement links TRBV2 to TRBJ1-1; D unclear. The CDR3 runs to 15 residues. Trimming pared 3 bases from V and 2 bases from J, leaving 13 bases between. In germline, CDR1 is SNHLY, CDR2 FYNNEI. CDR3: CASSEDLLLNTEAFF. CDR3 nucleotides: TGTGCCAGCAGTGAGGACCTTCTCTTAAACACTGAAGCTTTCTTT.

V gene TRBV13 combines with J gene TRBJ2-1; no reliable D call. The V gene's germline CDR1 is PRHDT and CDR2 FYEKMQ (reference sequence). V dropped 5 bases and J dropped 0 bases, with 17 bases sitting between them. The CDR3 totals 17 residues. The CDR3 spells CASSTESAVTSYNEQFF. CDR3 DNA sequence: TGTGCCAGCAGCACCGAGTCGGCGGTGACCTCCTACAATGAGCAGTTCTTC.

This clonotype was counted ten times or more. V and J are TRBV9 and TRBJ1-1, with a weak D call TRBD1 (5 bases). V lost 2 bases and J lost 0, with 8 bases in between. The germline gives CDR1 SGDLS, CDR2 YYNGEE. This CDR3 is built from 14 residues. The CDR3 coding sequence is TGTGCCAGCAGCGTGGGGCGGCTGAACACTGAAGCTTTCTTT. Protein sequence: CASSVGRLNTEAFF.

The sample holds a few counts of this clonotype. The chain combines TRBV20-1 with TRBJ2-1; no clear D gene. The V gene's germline CDR1 is DFQATT and CDR2 SNEGSKA (reference sequence). V was clipped by 3 bases and J by 0 bases, with 9 bases between them. The CDR3 is made up of 14 amino acids. CDR3 in DNA: TGCAGTGCTAGGGCCCAGAACTCCTACAATGAGCAGTTCTTC. Translated: CSARAQNSYNEQFF.

This clonotype was seen a few times. V gene TRBV6-2 or TRBV6-3 combines with J gene TRBJ1-5; perhaps TRBD1 as D (5 bases). Germline values: CDR1 MNHEY, CDR2 SVGEGT. The CDR3 extends over 15 amino acids. V was trimmed by 0 bases and J by 1 base, leaving 7 bases between them. CDR3 residues: CASSYSRVSNQPQHF. The CDR3 DNA reads TGTGCCAGCAGTTACTCCAGGGTCAGCAATCAGCCCCAGCATTTT.

The rearrangement links TRBV5-1 to TRBJ2-2, with D maybe TRBD1 (6 bases). There are 16 residues in the CDR3. CDR1 and CDR2 from the germline V gene are SGHRS and YFSETQ. The V end was cut by 4 bases, the J end by 4 bases, with 17 bases between. The CDR3 DNA follows: TGCGCCAGCAGCCTAAGCTCCGGGACAATCACCGGGGAGCTGTTTTTT. The encoded protein is CASSLSSGTITGELFF.

This chain links TRBV7-9 with TRBJ2-3, with D perhaps matching TRBD1 or TRBD2 (6 bases each). The germline V gene encodes CDR1 SEHNR and CDR2 FQNEAQ (reference sequence). The CDR3 totals 17 residues. The ends were cut back, 4 bases at V and 1 base at J, with 18 bases in the middle. CDR3 sequence (DNA): TGTGCCAGCAGCTCCCCCTTAGGGGGGCCCCGCACAGATACGCAGTATTTT. It yields the protein CASSSPLGGPRTDTQYF.

The rearrangement uses TRBV7-9 and TRBJ2-1; D not certain. The germline gives CDR1 SEHNR, CDR2 FQNEAQ (reference sequence). This CDR3 contains 15 residues. V was cut by 3 bases and J by 0 bases, with 9 bases left in between. As DNA, the CDR3 is TGTGCCAGCAGCTTGATTCGGACCTCCTACAATGAGCAGTTCTTC. It translates to CASSLIRTSYNEQFF.

This clonotype was counted only a few times. The CDR3, as DNA: TGCAGTGCTAGTGACAGGGACCTAATTTTATCCTACGAGCAGTACTTC. Residues: CSASDRDLILSYEQYF. V and J are TRBV20-1 and TRBJ2-7, with 7 bases lining up with TRBD1. Trimming took 3 bases from V and 1 from J; bases not matched to a gene: 12. Germline assignment: CDR1 DFQATT and CDR2 SNEGSKA (reference sequence). The CDR3 loop spans 16 amino acids.

In this sample, this clonotype turned up a few times. The gene calls are TRBV9 and TRBJ2-3; 7 nucleotides align to TRBD1. Trimming took 2 bases from V and 2 from J; bases not matched to a gene: 5. Germline loops: CDR1 SGDLS, CDR2 YYNGEE. CDR3 length equals 15 residues. The CDR3 DNA reads as TGTGCCAGCAGCGTTACAGGGGCTGACACAGATACGCAGTATTTT. It yields the protein CASSVTGADTDTQYF.

This clonotype was detected only a few times. This chain connects TRBV4-3 to TRBJ2-1, with 8 bases fitting TRBD2. J lost 4 bases, V lost 1 base, and 6 bases had no gene match. Germline V gene sequence: CDR1 LGHNA, CDR2 YSLEER. CDR3 size: 16 residues. The CDR3 sequence: CASSQGRTSGYNEQFF. DNA of the CDR3: TGCGCCAGCAGCCAAGGACGAACTAGCGGTTACAATGAGCAGTTCTTC.